The 9 T cell receptor beta chains below were found in one sample sequenced in a study of blood T cells in healthy people across ages. The use of a sample-barcoded 5' primer and a J-beta primer mix characterized a second PCR of about 6 to 11 cycles. TCRdb itself ran the 5' RACE reads through MiXCR, one entry per CDR3 protein. The sample lists around 2 million distinct CDR3 sequences, roughly two fifths seen once, with roughly 23% in the top ten. The sequenced sample consisted of blood. Source of these receptors: a human donor in good health.

The rearrangement uses TRBV7-2 and TRBJ1-1; 8 bases match TRBD1. This CDR3 spans 15 amino acids. V was pared by 4 bases and J by 0 bases, with 4 bases of the junction left unmatched. Looked up from germline, CDR1 is SGHTA and CDR2 is FQGNSA. CDR3 residues: CASSYTGGMNTEAFF. The CDR3 nucleotides read TGTGCCAGCAGCTATACAGGGGGTATGAACACTGAAGCTTTCTTT.

V and J are TRBV20-1 and TRBJ1-2, with 8 bases lining up with TRBD1. The CDR3 length is 14 residues. Trimming removed 6 bases from V and 4 bases from J; junction bases left unmatched: 10. From germline, CDR1 is DFQATT and CDR2 SNEGSKA (reference sequence). Here the CDR3 DNA reads TGCAGTGCCAAGGACAGGGAGGGGGTCTATGGCTACACCTTC. Protein: CSAKDREGVYGYTF.

This clonotype was counted a few times. This rearrangement joins TRBV25-1 to TRBJ1-1; weak D call: TRBD1 (5 bases). The germline V gene encodes CDR1 MGHDK and CDR2 SYGVNS. The CDR3 is made up of 13 amino acids. V dropped 6 bases and J dropped 5 bases, with 13 bases sitting between them. The CDR3 coding sequence is TGTGCCAGCAGAACACGCAGGGATACTGAAGCTTTCTTT. Translation: CASRTRRDTEAFF.

The CDR3 bases are TGTGCCAGCAGTGAGGCGGGGTTCGATGAGCAGTTCTTC. Residues: CASSEAGFDEQFF. This chain joins TRBV25-1 and TRBJ2-1; D is perhaps TRBD2 (6 bases). The CDR3 runs 13 residues. Looked up from germline, CDR1 is MGHDK and CDR2 is SYGVNS. V lost 3 bases to trimming and J lost 8 bases, with 11 bases between them. Full variable domain (remainder filled in from reference TRBV25-1 and TRBJ2-1): EADIYQTPRYLVIGTGKKITLECSQTMGHDKMYWYQQDPGMELHLIHYSYGVNSTEKGDLSSESTVSRIRTEHFPLTLESARPSHTSQYLCASSEAGFDEQFFGPGTRLTVL.

The chain carries TRBV3-1 and TRBJ1-2; D is unresolved. Trimming cost V 2 bases and J 3 bases, with 7 bases left between them. Per the germline V gene, CDR1 is LGHDT and CDR2 is YNNKEL (reference sequence). This CDR3 has 13 amino acids. CDR3 in DNA: TGTGCCAGCAGCCAATGGGAGGACTATGGCTACACCTTC. It codes for CASSQWEDYGYTF.

This chain joins TRBV5-5 and TRBJ1-1; D unclear. The CDR3 is 13 residues long. Germline CDR1 reads SGHKS; CDR2 reads YYEKEE (reference sequence). The V and J ends lost 5 bases and 3 bases respectively, with 11 bases between them. In DNA form, the CDR3 reads TGTGCCAGCAGACCCGTCTGGGACACTGAAGCTTTCTTT. Translating it yields CASRPVWDTEAFF.

The rearrangement joins TRBV15 to TRBJ2-3, with 10 bases that match TRBD2. V lost 2 bases and J lost 1; bases outside the gene matches: 9. Germline V lookup: CDR1 LNHNV, CDR2 YYDKDF (reference sequence). The CDR3 has 18 residues. CDR3 DNA: TGTGCCACCAGCAGACCCAGACATACTAGCGGGGGCACAGATACGCAGTATTTT. Protein sequence: CATSRPRHTSGGTDTQYF.

With respect to this clonotype: It is likely a read error, because the conserved phenylalanine at the end of the CDR3 is missing. The genes are TRBV3-1 and TRBJ1-5, with TRBD1 identical over 7 bases. Germline V gene lookup returns CDR1 LGHDT and CDR2 YNNKEL (reference sequence). V lost 1 base and J lost 6; bases outside the gene matches: 6. CDR3 size: 15 residues. Here the CDR3 DNA reads TGTGCCAGCAGCCAAGGTGGACAGGCCGGTCAGCCCCAGCATCTT. Translated: CASSQGGQAGQPQHL.

This clonotype was counted between two and nine times. The chain joins TRBV29-1 to TRBJ2-7, with 9 bases identical to TRBD1. CDR1 is SQVTM, CDR2 ANQGSEA, per germline. The V segment lost 1 base and the J segment 0 bases; nucleotides outside the gene matches: 1. This CDR3 spans 14 amino acids. The CDR3 protein is CSVEVTGGSYEQYF. In DNA form, the CDR3 reads TGCAGCGTTGAAGTGACAGGGGGCTCCTACGAGCAGTACTTC.